These T cell receptor beta chains were read from a single sample in a study of blood T cell repertoires in COVID-19. The assay was immunoSEQ multiplex PCR, and TCRdb's table has in-frame clones only and misses some. This sample has some 250,000 clones, with around 87% found just once. Sequencing was done on a sample of PBMCs or T cells enriched from blood (not recorded which). These receptors came from a woman in her forties with acute COVID-19. The CDR3 runs from the conserved cysteine through the conserved F or W. D genes are given only for firm matches. Rows give clone size only sometimes, using once, few, many, or a class for an expanded clone.

d_gene: TRBD1
v_gene: TRBV3-1/TRBV3-2
abundance: NA
j_gene: TRBJ1-2
CDR3nt: TGTGCCAGCAGCCGCGGACAGGGAGGCCACTATGGCTACACCTTC
CDR3aa: CASSRGQGGHYGYTF

d_gene: TRBD2
v_gene: TRBV4-1
abundance: NA
j_gene: TRBJ2-1
CDR3nt: TGCGCCAGCAGCCAATCTGAGGGACTAGCGGGAAACGATGAGCAGTTCTTC
CDR3aa: CASSQSEGLAGNDEQFF

d_gene: NA
v_gene: TRBV11-2
abundance: NA
j_gene: TRBJ2-2
CDR3nt: TGTGCCAGCAGCTTAGTCCCCCGTGGGGCGTCCACCGGGGAGCTGTTTTTT
CDR3aa: CASSLVPRGASTGELFF

d_gene: NA
v_gene: TRBV6-5
abundance: NA
j_gene: TRBJ1-2
CDR3nt: TGTGCCAGCAGATTGGATCTGCGGGCTGGCTACACCTTC
CDR3aa: CASRLDLRAGYTF

d_gene: NA
v_gene: TRBV25-1
abundance: once
j_gene: TRBJ2-3
CDR3nt: TGTGCCAGCGGCGCGGAACCCACAGATACGCAGTATTTT
CDR3aa: CASGAEPTDTQYF

d_gene: TRBD2
v_gene: TRBV4-1
abundance: few
j_gene: TRBJ2-7
CDR3nt: TGCGCCAGCAGCCCCTTGACGGGAGGGTACGAGCAGTACTTC
CDR3aa: CASSPLTGGYEQYF

d_gene: TRBD1
v_gene: TRBV19
abundance: NA
j_gene: TRBJ1-6
CDR3nt: TGTGCCAGTAGTATCTTAGGACAGGGGGTTTCACCCCTCCACTTT
CDR3aa: CASSILGQGVSPLHF

d_gene: NA
v_gene: TRBV5-1
abundance: NA
j_gene: TRBJ2-1
CDR3nt: TGCGCCAGCAGCTTGGAGGTGGGAGAAGGGTACAATGAGCAGTTCTTC
CDR3aa: CASSLEVGEGYNEQFF

d_gene: TRBD1
v_gene: TRBV15
abundance: NA
j_gene: TRBJ1-2
CDR3nt: TGTGCCACCAGCAGAGGACAGGGCAACTATGGCTACACCTTC
CDR3aa: CATSRGQGNYGYTF

d_gene: NA
v_gene: TRBV12-3/TRBV12-4
abundance: NA
j_gene: TRBJ1-5
CDR3nt: TGTGCCAGCAGTTTGAGAAACAATCAGCCCCAGCATTTT
CDR3aa: CASSLRNNQPQHF

d_gene: NA
v_gene: TRBV29-1
abundance: NA
j_gene: TRBJ1-4
CDR3nt: TGCAGCGGGCAGGGAGGTGAAAAACTGTTTTTT
CDR3aa: CSGQGGEKLFF

d_gene: NA
v_gene: TRBV6-5
abundance: NA
j_gene: TRBJ2-7
CDR3nt: TGTGCCAGCAGTTACGGGGGGGCAGCGAGAGAGCAGTACTTC
CDR3aa: CASSYGGAAREQYF

d_gene: TRBD2
v_gene: TRBV11-2
abundance: NA
j_gene: TRBJ2-7
CDR3nt: TGTGCCAGCAGCTTAGTATCTAGCGGAGCCTATTACGAGCAGTACTTC
CDR3aa: CASSLVSSGAYYEQYF

d_gene: NA
v_gene: TRBV3-1/TRBV3-2
abundance: NA
j_gene: TRBJ2-7
CDR3nt: TGTGCCAGCAGCACAGGACAGAACTACGAGCAGTACTTC
CDR3aa: CASSTGQNYEQYF

d_gene: NA
v_gene: TRBV19
abundance: NA
j_gene: TRBJ2-7
CDR3nt: TGTGCCAGTAGTAGCGGAGGGCAGGGCTGGTACGAGCAGTACTTC
CDR3aa: CASSSGGQGWYEQYF

d_gene: NA
v_gene: TRBV2
abundance: NA
j_gene: TRBJ2-7
CDR3nt: TGTGCCAGCAGTGAAGACAGGGCTTACTACGAGCAGTACTTC
CDR3aa: CASSEDRAYYEQYF

d_gene: NA
v_gene: TRBV19
abundance: NA
j_gene: TRBJ1-2
CDR3nt: TGTGCCAGTAGTATCAATGACAGAAACTATGGCTACACCTTC
CDR3aa: CASSINDRNYGYTF